A selection of T cell receptor beta chains follows, all from one sample in a study of T cells in narcolepsy. Assay: immunoSEQ multiplex PCR; the TCRdb copy retains only in-frame clones and omits some. The data hold tens of thousands of clones, with roughly four fifths observed a single time. The sample comprised CD45RA- memory CD4+ T cells from PBMCs. The source is a human donor with narcolepsy. Both conserved end residues are part of each CDR3. Each record gives: D gene, V gene, CDR3 protein. D genes are given only for firm matches.

D: -; V: TRBV7-9; CDR3: CASSLATADGTDTQYF
D: -; V: TRBV5-8; CDR3: CASSRLGGMDTGELFF
D: -; V: TRBV7-2; CDR3: CASSRLISGANVLTF
D: -; V: TRBV14; CDR3: CASSLTSWQYF
D: -; V: TRBV7-2; CDR3: CASSSRGGNQPQHF
D: -; V: TRBV10-3; CDR3: CAISPRGGDGYTF
D: -; V: TRBV28; CDR3: CASRAGTWGYTF
D: -; V: TRBV18; CDR3: CASSPGGTVEAFF
D: -; V: TRBV27; CDR3: CASSVFWTPSSYNEQFF
D: -; V: TRBV30; CDR3: CTLEIGYNEQFF
D: TRBD1; V: TRBV29-1; CDR3: CSVFRTGTYTDAQYF
D: -; V: TRBV7-2; CDR3: CASSLGGATGEQYF
D: -; V: TRBV7-2; CDR3: CASSSGSSRETQYF
D: TRBD2; V: TRBV6-5; CDR3: CASSYSTSGKETQYF
D: -; V: TRBV27; CDR3: CASSLRPDTYEQYF
D: -; V: TRBV5-1; CDR3: CASSRDQGPGELFF
D: -; V: TRBV28; CDR3: CASSSQGRGYTF
D: -; V: TRBV11-2; CDR3: CASSLSHGGDGYTF
D: -; V: TRBV5-1; CDR3: CASSLVIGGDTQYF
D: TRBD1; V: TRBV6-5; CDR3: CASSSGTARDYTF
D: -; V: TRBV13; CDR3: CASSFFDTEAFF
D: -; V: TRBV28; CDR3: CALGALNEKLFF
D: -; V: TRBV27; CDR3: CASSLGLLSYNEQFF
D: -; V: TRBV27; CDR3: CASSSTGSVVTEAFF
D: TRBD1; V: TRBV29-1; CDR3: CSVTGTGAGNTIYF
D: TRBD1; V: TRBV7-9; CDR3: CASSQGQHSNQPQHF
D: -; V: TRBV7-2; CDR3: CASSEAAGPSYEQYF
D: -; V: TRBV6-6; CDR3: CASSYRQGPGANVLTF